This T cell receptor beta chain was retrieved from a study of blood T cell repertoires in COVID-19. The wider study: Material from acute and convalescent COVID-19 was sourced from the United States, Italy and Spain.

Germline V gene lookup returns CDR1 SEHNR and CDR2 FQNEAQ (reference sequence). The CDR3 is 15 amino acids. Trimming shortened V by 1 base and J by 3 bases, and 12 bases separated the two germline ends. In the source study's methods: Reference gene primer amplification gave estimated nucleated cell counts. Only in-frame clones appear in the TCRdb table, and some are missing; sequencing was by immunoSEQ multiplex PCR. V and J calls and clone size follow that table, whereas D and trimming were derived from the DNA. This sample carries around 21,000 clones, roughly 83% of them seen once, and the ten largest clones take 3.2%.

The chain employs TRBV7-9 and TRBJ2-5; TRBD2 is a possible D gene (5 bases). The sequence was obtained from a man between 35 and 55 years old with acute or convalescent COVID-19. Sequencing was performed on peripheral blood. CDR3 residues: CASSLGRGLEETQYF. The CDR3 DNA follows: TGTGCCAGCAGCTTAGGTCGAGGGTTGGAAGAGACCCAGTACTTC.